A selection of T cell receptor beta chains follows, all from one sample in a study of blood T cell repertoires in COVID-19. Measured with immunoSEQ multiplex PCR; TCRdb has only the in-frame clones, and not every one. The sample records 65,000 to 95,000 clones, roughly 78% being singletons. Sequences were obtained from peripheral blood. These receptors all stem from a man aged 55-75 years with COVID-19, enrolled during active disease. Both conserved end residues are trimmed from each CDR3.

j_call v_call cdr3_aa
TRBJ1-5 TRBV12-3/TRBV12-4 ASSLTGNQPQH
TRBJ2-1 TRBV3-1/TRBV3-2 ASSHSGEGDEQF
TRBJ2-6 TRBV5-4 ASSLGGPLSGANVLT
TRBJ2-3 TRBV4-1 ASSQIQGGTDTQY
TRBJ2-1 TRBV11-3 ASSLGGLQQF
TRBJ2-5 TRBV11-2 ASSLEVPDQETQY
TRBJ1-5 TRBV14 ASSPTGLNQPQH
TRBJ1-1 TRBV3-1/TRBV3-2 ASSPPLNTEAF
TRBJ2-7 TRBV5-1 ASRWSGGSYEQY
TRBJ1-3 TRBV18 ASSPIQGVDAGNTIY
TRBJ2-1 TRBV7-9 ASSLAGAINEQF
TRBJ2-7 TRBV5-5 ASSASTDRWSYEQY
TRBJ1-5 TRBV6-5 ASSPGFYSNQPQH
TRBJ2-1 TRBV6-5 ASSYSPSGAYNEQF
TRBJ2-2 TRBV7-7 ASSQRASGNTGELF
TRBJ2-1 TRBV7-9 ASSSPIAGSSKDEQF
TRBJ2-7 TRBV1 TSSQDGTALDEQY
TRBJ2-7 TRBV27 ASSLSRGGGYEQY
TRBJ2-7 TRBV12-5 ASGLVGGSHSYEQY
TRBJ2-7 TRBV19 ASSPSGTSGSYEQY
TRBJ1-1 TRBV11-3 ASSLEGQLVHMNTEAF
TRBJ2-3 TRBV2 ASRKGLAGGDTQY
TRBJ1-5 TRBV19 ASRSYGVYSNQPQH
TRBJ1-1 TRBV27 ASRSPRTGTNTEAF
TRBJ2-7 TRBV3-1/TRBV3-2 ASSPGTSGGPTYEQY
TRBJ1-4 TRBV9 ASSVFESGGAGEKLF
TRBJ2-4 TRBV2 ASSESGANLGGKNIQY
TRBJ2-3 TRBV15 ATSTPGQGSTDTQY
TRBJ1-2 TRBV6-5 ASSWTGATLYGYT
TRBJ2-2 TRBV5-6 ASSFLTSGVGGELF
TRBJ1-1 TRBV7-3 ASSLNGVGTEAF
TRBJ1-5 TRBV4-1 ASSNKQGDQPQH
TRBJ2-5 TRBV7-2 ASSLALAARSTQY
TRBJ1-5 TRBV5-1 ASSLGRGQGVLNQPQH
TRBJ1-2 TRBV6-5 ASTTTPGGRGYT
TRBJ1-2 TRBV5-6 ASSLDDRGLNYGYT
TRBJ2-7 TRBV19 ASSIGGTARGEQY
TRBJ2-7 TRBV27 ASREQGRNEQY
TRBJ1-2 TRBV10-2 ATLPRDNYGYT
TRBJ1-5 TRBV19 ASSINRDNPQPQH
TRBJ2-7 TRBV2 ASSENRPYEQY
TRBJ2-5 TRBV5-1 ASSLSGQGQETQY
TRBJ2-3 TRBV6-5 ASSSQRGGTDTQY
TRBJ2-7 TRBV15 ATSRDKGAYEQY
TRBJ1-6 TRBV4-2 ASSQGPGGQGKFSYNSPLH
TRBJ2-1 TRBV7-2 ASSLGGRTGTNEQF
TRBJ2-5 TRBV20-1 SASSRRETQY
TRBJ2-7 TRBV6-1 ASSEGPVGTPYEQY
TRBJ2-3 TRBV2 ASITSGNADTQY
TRBJ1-6 TRBV12-3/TRBV12-4 ASSPPYNSPLH
TRBJ2-7 TRBV3-1/TRBV3-2 ASSHGNYEQY
TRBJ1-1 TRBV7-9 ACRGADFNREAF
TRBJ2-7 TRBV19 ASSAGTGVGYEQY
TRBJ2-3 TRBV11-3 ASSFADTQY
TRBJ2-5 TRBV18 ASSPGIAGSQETQY
TRBJ1-1 TRBV5-1 ASSSGQLMNTEAF
TRBJ1-2 TRBV7-7 ASPEERKNGYT
TRBJ2-1 TRBV20-1 SARSGDEQF
TRBJ2-1 TRBV5-1 ASSLGQGQSNEQF